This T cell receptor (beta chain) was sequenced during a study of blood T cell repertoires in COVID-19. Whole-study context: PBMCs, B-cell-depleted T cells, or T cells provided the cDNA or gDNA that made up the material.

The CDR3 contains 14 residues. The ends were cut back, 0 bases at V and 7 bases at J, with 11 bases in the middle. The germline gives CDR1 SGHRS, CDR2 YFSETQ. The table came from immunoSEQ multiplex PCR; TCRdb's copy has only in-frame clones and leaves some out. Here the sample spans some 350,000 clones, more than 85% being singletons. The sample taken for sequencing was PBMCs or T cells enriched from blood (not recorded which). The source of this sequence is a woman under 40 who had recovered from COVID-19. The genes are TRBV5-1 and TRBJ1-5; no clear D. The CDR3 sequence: CASSLDPQAQPQHF. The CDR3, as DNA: TGCGCCAGCAGCTTGGACCCCCAAGCCCAGCCCCAGCATTTT.